The 30 T cell receptor beta chains below all came from one sample that was sequenced in a study of blood T cell repertoires in COVID-19. Using immunoSEQ multiplex PCR, the repertoire was profiled, and TCRdb retains in-frame clones only, with some absent. The sample holds roughly 200,000 clones, about 86% seen once. The sequenced material came from peripheral blood. The source of these receptors is a man between 18 and 29 years old with active or convalescent COVID-19.

The chain has TRBV4-1 and TRBJ1-1; possible D gene TRBD1, 6 bases. The germline V gene has CDR1 MGHRA and CDR2 YSYEKL. This CDR3 is built from 16 residues. Trimming shortened V by 1 base and J by 0 bases, and 12 bases separated the two germline ends. In nucleotides, the CDR3 is TGCGCCAGCAGCCAAGTGGGACACCCCTTGAACACTGAAGCTTTCTTT. It is translated as CASSQVGHPLNTEAFF.

V is TRBV12-5 and J is TRBJ2-7; D unclear. In germline, CDR1 is LGHNT, CDR2 FRNRAP. The V gene lost 6 bases and the J gene lost 4 bases, with 19 bases spanning the gap. The CDR3 length is 15 residues. This chain's CDR3 is CASGNGRKSDYEQYF. The CDR3 coding sequence is TGTGCTAGTGGCAATGGGCGCAAATCGGATTACGAGCAGTACTTC. The variable domain in full, with the rest retrieved from reference TRBV12-5 and TRBJ2-7, is DARVTQTPRHKVTEMGQEVTMRCQPILGHNTVFWYRQTMMQGLELLAYFRNRAPLDDSGMPKDRFSAEMPDATLATLKIQPSEPRDSAVYFCASGNGRKSDYEQYFGPGTRLTVT.

This clone has only one observation. The gene calls are TRBV7-8 and TRBJ2-1, with 7 bases lining up with TRBD2. The J segment lost 0 bases and the V segment lost 4 bases, leaving 9 bases of the junction unmatched. The V gene's germline CDR1 is SGHVS and CDR2 FQNEAQ. This CDR3 is 17 amino acids long. The CDR3 coding sequence is TGTGCCAGCAGCTCACGCACCGGGACTAACTCCTACAATGAGCAGTTCTTC. As protein: CASSSRTGTNSYNEQFF.

A single count supports this clone. V and J are TRBV18 and TRBJ2-7; 9 nucleotides align to TRBD1. Germline loops: CDR1 KGHSH, CDR2 LQKENI. The CDR3 is made up of 15 amino acids. The V gene end was trimmed by 5 bases and the J gene end by 5 bases; junction bases not matched to a gene: 10. The CDR3 loop is CASSDDRGILDEQYF. CDR3 sequence (DNA): TGTGCCAGCTCAGATGACAGGGGGATCTTGGACGAGCAGTACTTC.

The rearrangement uses TRBV2 and TRBJ1-1, with D unclear. This CDR3 spans 13 amino acids. V shed 11 bases and J shed 2 bases, with 15 bases lying between them. The germline V gene has CDR1 SNHLY and CDR2 FYNNEI. CDR3 bases: TGTGCCTCCCAACAGTTCCTTAACACTGAAGCTTTCTTT. Its translation is CASQQFLNTEAFF.

The CDR3 sequence: CASSLRQIYEQYF. In nucleotides, the CDR3 is TGTGCCAGCTCACTCAGACAGATATACGAGCAGTACTTC. The J gene is TRBJ2-7, the V gene TRBV18, with a possible D match to TRBD1 (5 bases). The germline gives CDR1 KGHSH, CDR2 LQKENI. CDR3 length equals 13 residues. The V gene lost 4 bases and the J gene lost 4 bases, with 11 bases spanning the gap.

This chain uses TRBV30 with TRBJ2-3, with D perhaps TRBD1 (6 bases). The germline V and J ends were trimmed by 0 bases and 5 bases, with 18 bases remaining between them. Germline V lookup: CDR1 GTSNPN, CDR2 SVGIG (reference sequence). The CDR3 extends over 16 amino acids. The CDR3, as DNA: TGTGCCTGGAGTGTACAAGGGGGATCGGTTGTAGATACGCAGTATTTT. It translates to CAWSVQGGSVVDTQYF.

This clone was found once. DNA for the CDR3: TGTGCCAGTAGTATTGGACAGGTCCAAGAGACCCAGTACTTC. Translation: CASSIGQVQETQYF. The V and J genes are TRBV19 and TRBJ2-5, with 7 bases aligning to TRBD1. The V gene end was trimmed by 3 bases and the J gene end by 1 base; junction bases not matched to a gene: 2. Germline V gene sequence: CDR1 LNHDA, CDR2 SQIVND (reference sequence). CDR3 size: 14 residues.

This chain uses TRBV27 with TRBJ1-6, with TRBD1 identical over 9 bases. The CDR3 consists of 16 residues. The trim removed 6 bases at V and 2 bases at J, leaving 5 bases unmatched. Germline CDR1 MNHEY, CDR2 SMNVEV (reference sequence). The CDR3 nucleotides are TGTGCCAGCAGGCGGGACAGGGCGGCCTATAATTCACCCCTCCACTTT. It translates to CASRRDRAAYNSPLHF.

This clone was counted between two and nine times. CDR3 in amino acids: CASSQDRTFNTEAFF. The CDR3 region has the DNA TGCGCCAGCAGCCAGGACAGGACTTTCAACACTGAAGCTTTCTTT. V is TRBV4-1 and J is TRBJ1-1; 7 bases are a match to TRBD1. The germline V gene has CDR1 MGHRA and CDR2 YSYEKL. This CDR3 contains 15 residues. The V and J ends lost 3 bases and 2 bases, in that order; junction bases with no gene match: 6.

The chain uses TRBV10-3 and TRBJ1-2; no reliable D call. V dropped 3 bases and J dropped 0 bases, with 8 bases sitting between them. Germline values: CDR1 ENHRY, CDR2 SYGVKD. The CDR3 has 14 amino acids. The CDR3 DNA reads TGTGCCATCAGTGACAGATCTCCTAACTATGGCTACACCTTC. This translates into CAISDRSPNYGYTF.

The CDR3 spells CASSQRTSGYNEQFF. The CDR3 bases are TGTGCCAGCAGCCAAAGGACTAGCGGTTACAATGAGCAGTTCTTC. The chain carries TRBV28 and TRBJ2-1; 10 bases are shared with TRBD2. The germline V gene has CDR1 MDHEN and CDR2 SYDVKM. The CDR3 runs to 15 residues. The V segment lost 6 bases and the J segment 4 bases; nucleotides outside the gene matches: 6.

V and J are TRBV10-1 and TRBJ2-2, with TRBD2 matching over 10 bases. V shed 7 bases and J 3 bases; nucleotides not matched to a gene: 8. The CDR3 has 16 residues. CDR1 is WNHNN and CDR2 is SYGVQD in the germline V gene (reference sequence). CDR3 sequence: CASTRAGGPDTGELFF. Here the CDR3 DNA reads TGCGCCAGCACGAGAGCGGGAGGGCCGGACACCGGGGAGCTGTTTTTT.

This clone has only a few counts. The rearrangement uses TRBV4-3 and TRBJ2-5; possible D gene TRBD1, 6 bases. Germline-derived CDR1 and CDR2 are LGHNA and YSLEER. Trimming took off 0 bases at V and 2 bases at J, with 10 bases between the two ends. CDR3 length: 15 residues. In DNA form, the CDR3 reads TGCGCCAGCAGCCAAGAACAGGGTCGTCAAGAGACCCAGTACTTC. Protein: CASSQEQGRQETQYF.

The chain couples TRBV5-4 to TRBJ2-1; TRBD1 is a possible D gene (6 bases). Looked up from germline, CDR1 is SGHNT and CDR2 is YYREEE (reference sequence). The CDR3 extends over 16 amino acids. Trimming left V 0 bases short and J 1 base short, with 11 bases between. The CDR3 region has the DNA TGTGCCAGCAGCTTGGGGGTACAGGGTTCCTACAATGAGCAGTTCTTC. Translating gives CASSLGVQGSYNEQFF. The whole variable domain, remainder taken from reference TRBV5-4 and TRBJ2-1, is ETGVTQSPTHLIKTRGQQVTLRCSSQSGHNTVSWYQQALGQGPQFIFQYYREEENGRGNFPPRFSGLQFPNYSSELNVNALELDDSALYLCASSLGVQGSYNEQFFGPGTRLTVL.

The chain recombines TRBV6-5 with TRBJ1-3; weak D call: TRBD1 (5 bases). The CDR3 contains 15 residues. V shed 3 bases and J shed 3 bases, with 12 bases lying between them. Germline V gene sequence: CDR1 MNHEY, CDR2 SVGAGI. The CDR3 bases are TGTGCCAGCAGTTATCAAGGGGAAGGTGGAAACACCATATATTTT. This encodes CASSYQGEGGNTIYF.

This clone was detected only a few times. This chain uses TRBV15 with TRBJ2-7; D perhaps matches TRBD2 (5 bases). Germline CDR1 and CDR2: LNHNV and YYDKDF (reference sequence). This CDR3 region has 13 residues. The V gene lost 4 bases and the J gene lost 7 bases, with 14 bases spanning the gap. The CDR3 loop reads CATSMAGYVEQYF. DNA of the CDR3: TGTGCCACCAGCATGGCGGGCTACGTTGAGCAGTACTTC.

The J gene is TRBJ1-1, the V gene TRBV7-9; no clear D. The CDR3 loop spans 11 amino acids. Germline values: CDR1 SEHNR, CDR2 FQNEAQ (reference sequence). V was pared by 7 bases and J by 5 bases, with 8 bases between. The CDR3 DNA reads TGTGCCAGCACGGCGGAGACTGAAGCTTTCTTT. It specifies CASTAETEAFF.

This sequence joins TRBV18 and TRBJ1-2; a possible D gene is TRBD1 (6 bases). The CDR3 has 15 amino acids. V lost 1 base, J lost 6 bases, and 15 bases lay in between. Germline V gene data show CDR1 as KGHSH and CDR2 as LQKENI. CDR3 region: CASSPLRGGEHGYTF. CDR3 bases: TGTGCCAGCTCACCACTGAGGGGGGGCGAACATGGCTACACCTTC.

This clone was observed a single time. The rearrangement uses TRBV11-2 and TRBJ1-6, with D perhaps matching TRBD1 (6 bases). The germline CDR1 and CDR2 sequences are SGHAT and FQNNGV. V dropped 1 base and J dropped 9 bases, with 13 bases sitting between them. The CDR3 runs 15 residues. Here the CDR3 reads CASSLVVGAGSPLHF. CDR3 nucleotides: TGTGCCAGCAGCTTAGTGGTGGGGGCGGGTTCACCCCTCCACTTT. Based on the CDR3 plus reference TRBV11-2 and TRBJ1-6, the full variable domain is EAGVAQSPRYKIIEKRQSVAFWCNPISGHATLYWYQQILGQGPKLLIQFQNNGVVDDSQLPKDRFSAERLKGVDSTLKIQPAKLEDSAVYLCASSLVVGAGSPLHFGNGTRLTVT.

The chain carries TRBV11-2 and TRBJ2-7; the match to TRBD2 covers 9 bases. V shed 4 bases, J shed 2 bases, and the junction held 9 bases outside the gene matches. In germline, CDR1 is SGHAT, CDR2 FQNNGV. This CDR3 is 16 amino acids long. CDR3 DNA sequence: TGTGCCAGCAGCTACACGGCGGGAGGGCCAGCCTACGAGCAGTACTTC. It yields the protein CASSYTAGGPAYEQYF.

This chain uses TRBV7-8 with TRBJ1-3, with 8 bases matching TRBD1. The CDR3 is 17 residues long. The J segment lost 3 bases and the V segment lost 5 bases, leaving 12 bases of the junction unmatched. Per germline, CDR1 SGHVS and CDR2 FQNEAQ. CDR3: CASSQTRGRVYGNTIYF. Written as DNA, the CDR3 is TGTGCCAGCAGCCAAACCAGGGGGCGAGTATATGGAAACACCATATATTTT.

This chain joins TRBV5-1 and TRBJ2-7; 12 bases fit TRBD1. From germline, CDR1 is SGHRS and CDR2 YFSETQ. The CDR3 is made up of 17 amino acids. Trimming cost V 3 bases and J 3 bases; bases outside gene matches: 10. CDR3 sequence reads: CASSSMGQGALDYEQYF. DNA of the CDR3: TGCGCCAGCAGCTCGATGGGACAGGGGGCGCTGGACTACGAGCAGTACTTC.

The V and J genes are TRBV28 and TRBJ1-6; D is undetermined. V lost 3 bases and J lost 6, with 9 bases in between. The CDR3 sequence is 14 residues long. Germline-derived CDR1 and CDR2 are MDHEN and SYDVKM. CDR3 sequence: CASSLGQVNSPLHF. DNA for the CDR3: TGTGCCAGCAGTTTGGGCCAGGTTAATTCACCCCTCCACTTT.

The DNA of the CDR3 is TGTGCCAGCAGCTCGAAGACAGGGGGCTCCTACAATGAGCAGTTCTTC. It is translated as CASSSKTGGSYNEQFF. This chain connects TRBV7-8 to TRBJ2-1; 9 bases are shared with TRBD1. Trimming cost V 4 bases and J 0 bases; bases outside gene matches: 4. The CDR3 is made up of 16 amino acids. From germline, CDR1 is SGHVS and CDR2 FQNEAQ.

The chain couples TRBV7-8 to TRBJ2-5; possible D gene TRBD1, 5 bases. V was shortened by 5 bases and J by 5 bases, with 21 bases between the two germline ends. The CDR3 loop spans 16 amino acids. CDR1 is SGHVS, CDR2 FQNEAQ, per germline. The CDR3 DNA follows: TGTGCCAGCAGCGCCCGACAGCAGCCCGGTTGGGAGACCCAGTACTTC. This sequence encodes CASSARQQPGWETQYF. The full variable domain, completed using reference TRBV7-8 and TRBJ2-5, is GAGVSQSPRYKVAKRGQDVALRCDPISGHVSLFWYQQALGQGPEFLTYFQNEAQLDKSGLPSDRFFAERPEGSVSTLKIQRTQQEDSAVYLCASSARQQPGWETQYFGPGTRLLVL.

The chain carries TRBV6-5 and TRBJ1-2; D remains ambiguous. The germline V gene has CDR1 MNHEY and CDR2 SVGAGI. V lost 2 bases, J lost 2 bases, and 6 bases lay in between. This CDR3 has 13 residues. The chain's CDR3 is CASSYPGNYGYTF. DNA for the CDR3: TGTGCCAGCAGTTACCCGGGAAACTATGGCTACACCTTC.

V and J are TRBV7-2 and TRBJ1-2; D gene ambiguous. This CDR3 spans 15 amino acids. The ends were cut back, 1 base at V and 4 bases at J, with 13 bases in the middle. CDR1 and CDR2 (germline): SGHTA, FQGNSA. For the CDR3, the DNA is TGTGCCAGCAGCTTAGTCACGGCAGGTAGCTATGGCTACACCTTC. Residues: CASSLVTAGSYGYTF.

This chain joins TRBV29-1 and TRBJ2-7, with D possibly TRBD1 on 6 matching bases. Germline V lookup: CDR1 SQVTM, CDR2 ANQGSEA. V lost 0 bases and J lost 2, with 14 bases in between. The CDR3 spans 15 residues. The CDR3 DNA sequence: TGCAGCGTTGAAGATCGGGCAGGGGTTACCTACGAGCAGTACTTC. This sequence encodes CSVEDRAGVTYEQYF.

The V call is TRBV29-1, the J call TRBJ2-7; D gene ambiguous. V dropped 6 bases and J dropped 5 bases, with 11 bases sitting between them. The CDR3 loop spans 11 amino acids. Germline loops: CDR1 SQVTM, CDR2 ANQGSEA. This CDR3 reads CSVSGTHEQYF. CDR3 nucleotide sequence: TGCAGCGTATCAGGAACCCACGAGCAGTACTTC.